This T cell receptor beta chain emerged from a study of cytomegalovirus exposure and HLA in healthy donors. Use of 60 Vbeta and 13 Jbeta primers characterized the PCR. Here immunoSEQ multiplex PCR was the method, and the copy in TCRdb shows in-frame clones only, minus some. The sample lists 110,000 to 150,000 clones, about 74% occurring once. The CDR3 runs 14 residues. Germline V CDR1 and CDR2: SQVTM, ANQGSEA. Trimming shortened V by 7 bases and J by 0 bases, and 16 bases separated the two germline ends. This clonotype was sampled from a woman aged 40 to 50 in good health and CMV-seronegative. The chain is built from TRBV29-1 and TRBJ2-7; maybe TRBD2 (6 bases). Sequences were obtained from PBMCs. The CDR3 sequence: CSAITSRSSYEQYF. DNA of the CDR3: TGCAGCGCCATAACTAGCAGGAGCTCCTACGAGCAGTACTTC.